The subject of this entry is one T cell receptor beta chain. The V end lost 5 bases, the J end lost 2 bases, and 17 bases lay between the germline ends. The CDR3 has 16 amino acids. Germline CDR1 SGHAT, CDR2 FQNNGV. This table comes from immunoSEQ multiplex PCR, and its TCRdb copy is limited to in-frame clones, with some not included. The table lists 270,000 or so clones, about 87% of them singletons. These data belong to a study of blood T cell repertoires in COVID-19. For the study at large: Researchers got acute and convalescent COVID-19 samples from the United States, Italy and Spain. Sources were T cells, B-cell-depleted T cells, or PBMCs; the material itself was cDNA or gDNA.

Sequenced material: PBMCs or T cells enriched from blood (not recorded which). The gene calls are TRBV11-2 and TRBJ2-3; TRBD1 might be the D (6 bases). The source is a woman between 40 and 50 years old with acute COVID-19. The CDR3 DNA reads as TGTGCCAGCAGCCTACTCCAGGGGTTGAACACAGATACGCAGTATTTT. Its protein is CASSLLQGLNTDTQYF.